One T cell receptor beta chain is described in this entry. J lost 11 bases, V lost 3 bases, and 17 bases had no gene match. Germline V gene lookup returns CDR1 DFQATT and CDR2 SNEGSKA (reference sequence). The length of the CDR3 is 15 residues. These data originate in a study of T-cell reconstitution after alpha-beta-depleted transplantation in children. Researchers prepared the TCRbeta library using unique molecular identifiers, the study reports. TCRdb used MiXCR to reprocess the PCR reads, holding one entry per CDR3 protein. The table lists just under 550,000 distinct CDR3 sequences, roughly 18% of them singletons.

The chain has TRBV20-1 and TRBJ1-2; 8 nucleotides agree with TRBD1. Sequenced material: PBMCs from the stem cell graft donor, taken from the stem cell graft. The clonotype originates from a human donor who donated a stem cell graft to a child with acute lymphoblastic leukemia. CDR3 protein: CSASHDLRDRQGYTF. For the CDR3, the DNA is TGCAGTGCTAGTCATGACCTCCGGGACAGGCAAGGGTACACCTTC.